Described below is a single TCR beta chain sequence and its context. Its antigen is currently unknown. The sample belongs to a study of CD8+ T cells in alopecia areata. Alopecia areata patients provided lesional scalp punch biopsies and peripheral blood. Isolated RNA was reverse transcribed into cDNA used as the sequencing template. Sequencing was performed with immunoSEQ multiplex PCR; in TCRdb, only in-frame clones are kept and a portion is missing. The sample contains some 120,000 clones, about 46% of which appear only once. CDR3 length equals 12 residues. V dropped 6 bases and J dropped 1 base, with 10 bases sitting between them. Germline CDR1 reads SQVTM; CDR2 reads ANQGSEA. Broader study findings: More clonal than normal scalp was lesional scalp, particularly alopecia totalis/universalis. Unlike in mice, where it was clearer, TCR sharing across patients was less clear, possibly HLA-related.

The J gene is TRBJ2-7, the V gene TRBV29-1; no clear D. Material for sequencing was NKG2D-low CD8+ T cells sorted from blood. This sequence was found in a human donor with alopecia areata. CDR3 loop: CSVEIDSYEQYF. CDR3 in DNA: TGCAGCGTGGAGATCGATTCCTACGAGCAGTACTTC.